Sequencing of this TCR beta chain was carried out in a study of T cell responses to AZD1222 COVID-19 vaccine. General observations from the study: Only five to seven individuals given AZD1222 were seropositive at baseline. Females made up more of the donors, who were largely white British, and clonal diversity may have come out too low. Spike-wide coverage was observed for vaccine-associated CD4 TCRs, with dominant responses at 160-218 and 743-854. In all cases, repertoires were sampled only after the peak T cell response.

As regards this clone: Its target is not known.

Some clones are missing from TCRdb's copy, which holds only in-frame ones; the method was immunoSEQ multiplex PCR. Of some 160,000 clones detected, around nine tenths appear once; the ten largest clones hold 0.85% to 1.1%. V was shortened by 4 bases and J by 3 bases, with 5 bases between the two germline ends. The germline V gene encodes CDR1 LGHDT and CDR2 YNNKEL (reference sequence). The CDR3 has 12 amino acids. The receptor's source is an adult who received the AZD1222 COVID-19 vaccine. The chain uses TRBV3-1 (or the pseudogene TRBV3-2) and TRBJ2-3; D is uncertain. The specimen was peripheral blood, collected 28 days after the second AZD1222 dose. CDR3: CASSRRTDTQYF. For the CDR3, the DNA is TGTGCCAGCAGCCGCAGGACAGATACGCAGTATTTT.